The T cell receptor (beta chain) under discussion was sequenced for a study of identical twins listed by TCRdb under 2016. Looking at the study overall: TCR alpha and beta repertoires from monozygotic twins, unrelated adults of various ages and cord blood were deep-sequenced to test whether fetal clonotypes persist. Replicate twin experiments were performed at different times using different library preparation protocols to rule out contamination. What the work shows at the level of the full study, not this receptor alone: Because the same donors could not be followed over many years, the conclusions relied on cross-sectional statistical analysis. Compared with coincidental sharing between unrelated individuals, out-of-frame TCR alpha sequences shared between twins had an excess of sequences with low generation probability. A weaker excess of twin sharing was found in beta out-of-frame sequences because the signal-to-noise ratio was lowered by fewer shared sequences. Out-of-frame TCR alpha sharing in monozygotic twins was systematically underestimated by recombination models, whereas sharing between unrelated individuals was in agreement with the recombination models. Invariant T cells such as MAIT and iNKT could partly confound zero-insertion analyses, though diverse VJ usage argued against this for most clonotypes. Abundant cord blood beta clonotypes had fewer insertions, young adult naive repertoires showed a similar but weaker trend, and memory repertoires showed no such trend.

Every donor in the study was a healthy Caucasian. The study also sequenced three unrelated non-twin adults: a male aged 18 to 30, a male aged 50 to 59 and a female aged 50 to 59. Miltenyi CD45RO+ enrichment and human naive T-cell isolation kits were used to isolate memory (CD45RO+) and naive T cells from PBMC. Based on the germline V gene, the CDR1 and CDR2 sequences are KGHSH and LQKENI. The V end gives up 4 bases and the J end 4 bases, leaving 15 bases in the junction not matched to a gene. The cysteine opens and the phenylalanine closes a CDR3 of 18 amino acids. The only DNA kept is the CDR3, 54 bases in frame from the first base. Library preparation was by 5' RACE. The reads were generated on an Illumina HiSeq 2000. A universal primer binding site was added through template switching, and the final cDNA carried a unique molecular identifier so that TCR cDNA molecules could be counted accurately. Specific primers in the conserved constant-segment region were used to synthesize first-strand cDNA for the TCR alpha and beta chains. To control for contamination, each cDNA library was double barcoded with a SMART-Mk sample barcode plus Illumina barcodes. TruSeq adapter sequences along with Illumina sample barcodes were introduced in two successive PCR steps. The Illumina HiSeq platform was used with custom primers to sequence TCR alpha and beta cDNA libraries. Regarding the original processing steps: MiGEC was used to process raw reads and extract unique molecular identifiers, and MiXCR was used to find CDR3 positions. Recombination models were inferred per individual with the repgenHMM and IGoR tools using an EM algorithm. Shared clonotype analysis was performed with the tcR package in R, normalizing sharing by the product of cloneset sizes. To study raw recombination without the effects of thymic and clonal selection, out-of-frame nonproductive sequences were analyzed. TCRdb redid the processing of the public reads, applying fastp at Q25 and MiXCR, and retained in-frame beta chains. Every distinct CDR3 protein forms one entry, paired with its most common genes and DNA. TCRdb, not the original authors, processed these V and J calls. The sample table records 450,000 or so distinct CDR3 sequences; approximately 17% of these occur just once. Roughly an eighth of the sample goes to the ten largest clones.

This clonotype was seen many times. What this receptor recognizes is not known. Base qualities are not recorded, but no much larger clone differs from it by a single base. The chain uses TRBV18 and TRBJ2-2; TRBD1 agrees with 7 junctional bases. The TCR originated in a man aged 50 to 60 in good health. Sequences were obtained from naive T cells sorted from blood. The sample's cell subset or site, from its label and the paper: cells isolated with a human naive T-cell isolation kit. The CDR3 sequence is CASSLGPLQGPATGELFF. The DNA sequence reads TGTGCCAGCTCACTAGGCCCACTACAGGGGCCAGCCACCGGGGAGCTGTTTTTT.